Ten or more counts support the clone carrying this T cell receptor beta chain. Using its own MiXCR run on the 5' RACE reads, TCRdb lists one record per CDR3 protein. The sample holds 55,000 to 75,000 distinct CDR3 sequences; less than 9.5% are singletons and the top ten take about 3.2%. The sample belongs to a study of early T cells in non-severe SARS-CoV-2 infection. Study information: Chains were not paired, and sequencing was done on bulk RNA from unsorted whole blood.

The CDR3 covers 16 residues. V lost 5 bases and J lost 2; bases outside the gene matches: 3. CDR1 is SGHVS and CDR2 is FNYEAQ in the germline V gene. The chain carries TRBV7-6 and TRBJ2-5; TRBD2 matches 15 bases. This sequence was found in an adult who was a healthcare worker with PCR-confirmed SARS-CoV-2 infection or an uninfected control (not recorded which). Sequences were obtained from whole blood. DNA for the CDR3: TGTGCCAGCAGCCTTGGACTAGCGGGAGGGCAAGAGACCCAGTACTTC. Its translation is CASSLGLAGGQETQYF.